This entry lists 31 T cell receptor beta chains sequenced from one sample in a study of control samples from healthy donors and cancer patients. The protocol was immunoSEQ multiplex PCR, while the TCRdb copy is restricted to in-frame clones and leaves out a portion. The repertoire has approximately 100,000 clones, almost 90% of them found once; the top ten carry around an eighth. The sequencing sample was made of blood. The receptors derive from a man in his thirties or forties in good health.

The chain recombines TRBV29-1 with TRBJ2-3; weak D call: TRBD1 (6 bases). Germline CDR1 and CDR2: SQVTM and ANQGSEA. V lost 7 bases and J lost 10, with 30 bases in between. The CDR3 has 16 amino acids. CDR3 bases: TGCAGCGCCGTTCCCCAGACAGGAACAGCCACCGGGTCGCAGTATTTT. Translation gives CSAVPQTGTATGSQYF.

The J gene is TRBJ1-2, the V gene TRBV10-3; D not resolved. The CDR3 sequence is 12 residues long. Germline loops: CDR1 ENHRY, CDR2 SYGVKD. The V end was cut by 5 bases, the J end by 3 bases, with 7 bases between. The CDR3 nucleotides are TGTGCCATCAGTCCCCGGGACTATGGCTACACCTTC. Translating gives CAISPRDYGYTF.

This clone has only one observation. This chain connects TRBV4-2 to TRBJ2-1; 11 bases map to TRBD2. This CDR3 is built from 14 residues. Germline V gives CDR1 LGHNA, CDR2 YNFKEQ. The V and J ends lost 4 bases and 8 bases, in that order; junction bases with no gene match: 4. The CDR3 is CASSPTGLADEQFF. The CDR3 bases are TGTGCCAGCAGCCCCACGGGACTAGCGGATGAGCAGTTCTTC.

The rearrangement uses TRBV12-3 or TRBV12-4 and TRBJ1-5; D not certain. The CDR3 consists of 12 residues. V shed 4 bases and J shed 9 bases, with 10 bases lying between them. The CDR3 spells CASSSINGPQHF. The CDR3, as DNA: TGTGCCAGCAGTTCAATAAATGGGCCCCAGCATTTT.

This clone has only one observation. The V gene is TRBV7-3, the J gene TRBJ2-1; TRBD2 matches at 9 bases. The V gene's germline CDR1 is SGHTA and CDR2 FQGTGA. There are 13 residues in the CDR3. Germline trimming cut 3 bases from V and 9 bases from J; bases unmatched to any gene: 3. The DNA of the CDR3 is TGTGCCAGCAGCTTTAGCGGGAGATCTGAGCAGTTCTTC. Translated, it gives CASSFSGRSEQFF.

The rearrangement links TRBV29-1 to TRBJ2-1, with D perhaps matching TRBD2 (6 bases). Trimming took 7 bases from V and 7 from J, leaving 17 bases between them. This CDR3 comprises 13 residues. The V gene's germline CDR1 is SQVTM and CDR2 ANQGSEA. DNA of the CDR3: TGCAGCGCTCGGAGGGCAGGGAGTAATGAGCAGTTCTTC. Translating gives CSARRAGSNEQFF.

This rearrangement joins TRBV29-1 to TRBJ2-7, with 8 nucleotides matching TRBD2. V dropped 6 bases and J dropped 1; count of bases not matched to a gene: 5. Germline V gives CDR1 SQVTM, CDR2 ANQGSEA. The CDR3 is made up of 13 amino acids. The CDR3 nucleotides are TGCAGCGTAGGACTAGCAGTTTCCTACGAGCAGTACTTC. This encodes CSVGLAVSYEQYF.

This clone was recorded a few times. The chain links TRBV7-3 to TRBJ2-7; 9 positions match TRBD2. Germline lookup yields CDR1 SGHTA and CDR2 FQGTGA. CDR3 size: 13 residues. The V and J ends lost 5 bases and 5 bases, in that order; junction bases with no gene match: 4. CDR3 loop: CASSMTSGHEQYF. Here the CDR3 DNA reads TGTGCCAGCAGCATGACTAGCGGCCACGAGCAGTACTTC.

The rearrangement joins TRBV7-6 to TRBJ2-2, with D hard to call. Per germline, CDR1 SGHVS and CDR2 FNYEAQ. The CDR3 contains 11 residues. V dropped 8 bases and J dropped 6 bases, with 7 bases sitting between them. This CDR3 is CASRDAGELFF. In DNA form, the CDR3 reads TGTGCCAGCCGAGACGCCGGGGAGCTGTTTTTT.

The chain has TRBV2 and TRBJ1-2; maybe TRBD1 (6 bases). Trimming pared 5 bases from V and 9 bases from J, leaving 10 bases between. In germline, CDR1 is SNHLY, CDR2 FYNNEI. The CDR3 runs to 11 residues. In DNA form, the CDR3 reads TGTGCCAGCAGTAACAGGGAAAGCTACACCTTC. Protein product: CASSNRESYTF.

The chain carries TRBV18 and TRBJ2-7; no definite D call. Germline V gene lookup returns CDR1 KGHSH and CDR2 LQKENI. This CDR3 comprises 15 residues. Trimming left V 5 bases short and J 3 bases short, with 17 bases between. CDR3 residues: CASSTRKSRVYEQYF. CDR3 sequence (DNA): TGTGCCAGCTCAACAAGAAAATCCCGCGTCTACGAGCAGTACTTC. The full variable domain, its missing parts supplied by reference TRBV18 and TRBJ2-7, is NAGVMQNPRHLVRRRGQEARLRCSPMKGHSHVYWYRQLPEEGLKFMVYLQKENIIDESGMPKERFSAEFPKEGPSILRIQQVVRGDSAAYFCASSTRKSRVYEQYFGPGTRLTVT.

The chain has TRBV5-6 and TRBJ2-2, with 11 nucleotides matching TRBD2. CDR1 is SGHDT, CDR2 YYEEEE, per germline. Germline trimming cut 5 bases from V and 3 bases from J; bases unmatched to any gene: 9. This CDR3 has 17 amino acids. Here the CDR3 reads CASRDTSGSLDTGELFF. The CDR3 bases are TGTGCCAGCAGGGATACTAGCGGGAGCCTCGACACCGGGGAGCTGTTTTTT. The whole variable domain, remainder taken from reference TRBV5-6 and TRBJ2-2, is DAGVTQSPTHLIKTRGQQVTLRCSPKSGHDTVSWYQQALGQGPQFIFQYYEEEERQRGNFPDRFSGHQFPNYSSELNVNALLLGDSALYLCASRDTSGSLDTGELFFGEGSRLTVL.

This chain's CDR3 is CAWSGVGTSGRSDNEQFF. The CDR3 DNA reads as TGTGCCTGGAGTGGGGTAGGGACTAGCGGGAGGTCAGACAATGAGCAGTTCTTC. The chain is built from TRBV30 and TRBJ2-1, with TRBD2 identical over 15 bases. This CDR3 is 18 amino acids long. Trimming cost V 1 base and J 5 bases; bases outside gene matches: 9. Germline V lookup: CDR1 GTSNPN, CDR2 SVGIG (reference sequence).

The CDR3 is CSVVTATLSYGYTF. The CDR3 DNA follows: TGCAGCGTTGTTACAGCTACACTTAGCTATGGCTACACCTTC. The genes are TRBV29-1 and TRBJ1-2; D is undetermined. The CDR3 contains 14 residues. Germline V gene lookup returns CDR1 SQVTM and CDR2 ANQGSEA. The germline V and J ends were trimmed by 4 bases and 4 bases, with 16 bases remaining between them.

V gene TRBV2 combines with J gene TRBJ2-1, with TRBD2 identical over 8 bases. Germline values: CDR1 SNHLY, CDR2 FYNNEI. Trimming took 5 bases from V and 5 from J; bases not matched to a gene: 8. CDR3 length: 15 residues. CDR3 nucleotides: TGTGCCAGCAGTATAGCGGGATACCCGAACAATGAGCAGTTCTTC. Residues: CASSIAGYPNNEQFF.

The chain employs TRBV19 and TRBJ1-4, with a possible D match to TRBD1 (5 bases). CDR1 and CDR2 (germline): LNHDA, SQIVND (reference sequence). The V end lost 4 bases, the J end lost 0 bases, and 12 bases lay between the germline ends. The CDR3 contains 16 residues. The CDR3 loop reads CASSTVQVATNEKLFF. In DNA form, the CDR3 reads TGTGCCAGTAGTACCGTACAGGTTGCAACTAATGAAAAACTGTTTTTT.

The V gene is TRBV28, the J gene TRBJ2-5, with 7 bases fitting TRBD1. Germline trimming cut 7 bases from V and 5 bases from J; bases unmatched to any gene: 4. There are 12 residues in the CDR3. Germline V gene sequence: CDR1 MDHEN, CDR2 SYDVKM. CDR3 region: CASTGTVETQYF. In DNA form, the CDR3 reads TGTGCCAGCACCGGGACAGTGGAGACCCAGTACTTC.

This clone has just a few counts. V gene TRBV11-2 combines with J gene TRBJ2-7; unclear D gene. This CDR3 has 14 residues. Trimming removed 5 bases from V and 0 bases from J, with 11 bases in between. CDR1 and CDR2 from the germline V gene are SGHAT and FQNNGV. The CDR3 DNA sequence: TGTGCCAGCAGCCCAAGACTCGGCTCCTACGAGCAGTACTTC. It encodes CASSPRLGSYEQYF. The full variable domain, rest sourced from reference TRBV11-2 and TRBJ2-7, is EAGVAQSPRYKIIEKRQSVAFWCNPISGHATLYWYQQILGQGPKLLIQFQNNGVVDDSQLPKDRFSAERLKGVDSTLKIQPAKLEDSAVYLCASSPRLGSYEQYFGPGTRLTVT.

The chain links TRBV21-1 to TRBJ1-2; the table's D call, TRBD1, was not checked against the DNA. TRBV21-1 is a known pseudogene. CDR3 size: 12 residues. The CDR3, as DNA: TGTGCCAGCAGGGCCTCGCACTATGGCTACACCTTC. It codes for CASRASHYGYTF.

The J gene is TRBJ2-1, the V gene TRBV3-1 (or the pseudogene TRBV3-2); D perhaps matches TRBD2 (6 bases). V was clipped by 0 bases and J by 0 bases, with 9 bases between them. The germline V gene has CDR1 LGHDT and CDR2 YNNKEL (reference sequence). The CDR3 has 16 amino acids. CDR3 in amino acids: CASSQDGGDSYNEQFF. As DNA, the CDR3 is TGTGCCAGCAGCCAAGATGGCGGGGACTCCTACAATGAGCAGTTCTTC.

This chain connects TRBV4-1 to TRBJ1-2, with D possibly matching TRBD1 (5 bases). The ends were cut back, 0 bases at V and 4 bases at J, with 9 bases in the middle. Germline values: CDR1 MGHRA, CDR2 YSYEKL. The CDR3 is 14 amino acids. CDR3 region: CASSQEGLLYGYTF. The CDR3 bases are TGCGCCAGCAGCCAAGAGGGACTGCTCTATGGCTACACCTTC.

This clone was recorded a few times. This chain connects TRBV30 to TRBJ1-4, with 10 bases aligning to TRBD1. The length of the CDR3 is 13 residues. Germline V CDR1 and CDR2: GTSNPN, SVGIG (reference sequence). Trimming took 3 bases from V and 11 from J; bases not matched to a gene: 6. The CDR3 DNA reads as TGTGCCTGGAGGCGGGACAGGGGAGGGAAACTGTTTTTT. As protein: CAWRRDRGGKLFF. Variable domain in full (rest from reference TRBV30 and TRBJ1-4): SQTIHQWPATLVQPVGSPLSLECTVEGTSNPNLYWYRQAAGRGLQLLFYSVGIGQISSEVPQNLSASRPQDRQFILSSKKLLLSDSGFYLCAWRRDRGGKLFFGSGTQLSVL.

The V gene is TRBV6-2 or TRBV6-3, the J gene TRBJ2-7; a weak D match, TRBD2 (6 bases). Per the germline V gene, CDR1 is MNHEY and CDR2 is SVGEGT. The CDR3 contains 14 residues. V was shortened by 2 bases and J by 0 bases, with 8 bases between the two germline ends. CDR3 sequence: CASSYAGSSYEQYF. CDR3 in DNA: TGTGCCAGCAGTTACGCGGGGAGCTCCTACGAGCAGTACTTC.

The V and J genes are TRBV5-1 and TRBJ2-1; TRBD2 aligns across 11 bases. The CDR3 has 15 residues. The junction had 8 bases not matched to a gene; V was cut back by 4 bases and J by 8 bases. The germline V gene has CDR1 SGHRS and CDR2 YFSETQ. The CDR3 loop is CASSVSGRAPDEQFF. The DNA of the CDR3 is TGCGCCAGCAGCGTTAGCGGGAGGGCCCCTGATGAGCAGTTCTTC.

This clone appeared a single time. The rearrangement links TRBV12-5 to TRBJ1-3; D remains ambiguous. The CDR3 is made up of 12 amino acids. With 6 bases removed from V and 0 bases from J, the gap between germline ends came to 3 bases. Germline V CDR1 and CDR2: LGHNT, FRNRAP. The CDR3 here is CASGHSGNTIYF. CDR3 DNA sequence: TGTGCTAGTGGCCACTCTGGAAACACCATATATTTT. The entire variable domain, with the rest obtained from reference TRBV12-5 and TRBJ1-3, is as follows: DARVTQTPRHKVTEMGQEVTMRCQPILGHNTVFWYRQTMMQGLELLAYFRNRAPLDDSGMPKDRFSAEMPDATLATLKIQPSEPRDSAVYFCASGHSGNTIYFGEGSWLTVV.

The rearrangement uses TRBV10-3 and TRBJ2-3, with 8 bases that match TRBD1. V shed 3 bases, J shed 2 bases, and the junction held 4 bases outside the gene matches. The CDR3 has 15 residues. CDR1 is ENHRY and CDR2 is SYGVKD in the germline V gene. CDR3 amino acids: CAISEDRGPTDTQYF. In nucleotides, the CDR3 is TGTGCCATCAGTGAAGACAGGGGCCCCACAGATACGCAGTATTTT.

This clone is a singleton in its sample. The chain is built from TRBV18 and TRBJ2-3; the match to TRBD1 covers 7 bases. Losses at the gene ends were 4 bases for V and 2 bases for J; bases not matched to a gene: 12. The germline V gene has CDR1 KGHSH and CDR2 LQKENI. This CDR3 has 17 amino acids. The CDR3 nucleotides are TGTGCCAGCTCACTCAACCGGGACAGAATTCTCACAGATACGCAGTATTTT. It translates to CASSLNRDRILTDTQYF.

The CDR3 region is CASSLSRSLAQYF. CDR3 in DNA: TGTGCCAGCAGTTTGTCCAGAAGCTTAGCCCAGTACTTC. The genes are TRBV12-3 or TRBV12-4 and TRBJ2-5; D uncertain. V lost 3 bases and J lost 9, with 14 bases in between. This CDR3 has 13 residues.

The genes are TRBV11-2 and TRBJ2-1, with a tentative D call TRBD2 (6 bases). The CDR3 totals 14 residues. The V end lost 8 bases, the J end lost 4 bases, and 15 bases lay between the germline ends. CDR1 is SGHAT and CDR2 is FQNNGV in the germline V gene. Here the CDR3 reads CASRRAGWYNEQFF. In DNA form, the CDR3 reads TGTGCCAGCCGACGCGCGGGATGGTACAATGAGCAGTTCTTC.

The chain employs TRBV14 and TRBJ2-1; 13 positions agree with TRBD2. CDR3 length equals 15 residues. Germline assignment: CDR1 SGHDN and CDR2 FVKESK. J gave up 9 bases and V 4 bases, and 6 bases lay outside the gene matches. CDR3 DNA sequence: TGTGCCAGCAGCCGGACTAGCGGGAGCTTAGGTGAGCAGTTCTTC. Translated: CASSRTSGSLGEQFF.

V gene TRBV2 combines with J gene TRBJ2-5, with 7 positions matching TRBD1. The germline CDR1 and CDR2 sequences are SNHLY and FYNNEI. V shed 5 bases and J 2 bases; nucleotides not matched to a gene: 8. The CDR3 sequence is 15 residues long. CDR3 in amino acids: CASSSTGTDQETQYF. CDR3 in DNA: TGTGCCAGCAGTTCAACCGGGACAGATCAAGAGACCCAGTACTTC.